The T cell receptor (beta chain) under discussion was sequenced for a study of T-cell reconstitution after alpha-beta-depleted transplantation in children. General observations from the study: Reports say that about two months after transplant, the alpha-beta T cells came out of several hundred graft clones that had expanded.

There are 14 residues in the CDR3. V was trimmed by 1 base and J by 9 bases, leaving 15 bases between them. Germline loops: CDR1 SGHTA, CDR2 FQGNSA. This clonotype was observed a handful of times. Antigen specificity is unknown. Unique molecular identifiers tagged the TCRbeta library. TCRdb reanalysed the PCR reads using MiXCR and keeps one entry per CDR3 protein. This sample yields some 830,000 distinct CDR3 sequences, of which roughly 15% are seen a single time; approximately 5% belongs to the top ten. Material: PBMCs, mostly from graft donor cells, obtained 360 days after TCRalphabeta/CD19-depleted stem cell transplant. This TCR was recovered from a male patient younger than 18 who had a stem cell transplant for acute lymphoblastic leukemia, so the T cells may come from the graft donor. The chain joins TRBV7-2 to TRBJ2-5; D is uncertain. CDR3 protein: CASSLELLVTAQYF. The DNA of the CDR3 is TGTGCCAGCAGCTTAGAGTTATTAGTCACGGCCCAGTACTTC.